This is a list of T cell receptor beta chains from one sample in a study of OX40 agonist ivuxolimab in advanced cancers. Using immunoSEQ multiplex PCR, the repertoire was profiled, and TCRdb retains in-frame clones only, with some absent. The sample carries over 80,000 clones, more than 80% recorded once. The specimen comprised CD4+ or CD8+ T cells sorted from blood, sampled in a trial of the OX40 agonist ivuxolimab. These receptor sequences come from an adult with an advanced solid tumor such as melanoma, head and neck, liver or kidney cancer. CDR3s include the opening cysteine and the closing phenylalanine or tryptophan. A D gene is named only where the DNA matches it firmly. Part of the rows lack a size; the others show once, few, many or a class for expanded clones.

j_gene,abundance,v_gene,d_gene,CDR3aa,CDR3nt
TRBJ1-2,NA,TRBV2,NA,CASSDGYYGYTF,TGTGCCAGCAGTGATGGGTATTATGGCTACACCTTC
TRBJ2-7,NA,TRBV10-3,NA,CAISPGENYEQYF,TGTGCCATTTCCCCGGGTGAAAACTACGAGCAGTACTTC
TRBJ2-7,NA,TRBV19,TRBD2,CASSISYPTSGAPYEQYF,TGTGCCAGTAGTATCTCGTACCCGACTAGCGGGGCCCCCTACGAGCAGTACTTC
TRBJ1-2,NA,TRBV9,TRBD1,CASSRPGQGAGGYTF,TGTGCCAGCAGCCGCCCGGGACAGGGGGCGGGGGGCTACACCTTC
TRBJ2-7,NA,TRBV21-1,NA,CASSVAQGPYEQYF,TGTGCCAGCAGCGTAGCACAGGGCCCCTACGAGCAGTACTTC
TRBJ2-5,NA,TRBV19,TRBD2,CASSTGTSGRETQYF,TGTGCCAGTAGTACCGGGACTAGCGGGAGGGAGACCCAGTACTTC
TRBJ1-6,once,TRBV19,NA,CASSIVPQGSGDSPLHF,TGTGCCAGTAGTATAGTTCCCCAGGGCTCTGGGGATTCACCCCTCCACTTT
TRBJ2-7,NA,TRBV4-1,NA,CASSQQGSPFYEQYF,TGCGCCAGCAGCCAACAGGGGTCTCCATTCTACGAGCAGTACTTC
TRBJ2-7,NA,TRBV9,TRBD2,CASSVDPTSGNPYEQYF,TGTGCCAGCAGCGTAGATCCCACTAGCGGGAACCCCTACGAGCAGTACTTC
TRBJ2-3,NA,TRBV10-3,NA,CAISENGGVTDTQYF,TGTGCCATCAGTGAGAATGGAGGGGTAACAGATACGCAGTATTTT
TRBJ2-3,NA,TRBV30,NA,CAWERGTDTQYF,TGTGCCTGGGAACGGGGCACAGATACGCAGTATTTT
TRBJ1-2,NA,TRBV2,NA,CASSPRGSKDYGYTF,TGTGCCAGCAGCCCTCGGGGGAGTAAAGACTATGGCTACACCTTC
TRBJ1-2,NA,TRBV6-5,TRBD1,CASSYETGALYGYTF,TGTGCCAGCAGTTACGAGACAGGGGCACTCTATGGCTACACCTTC
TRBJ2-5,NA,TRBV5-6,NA,CASSLGFPGTQYF,TGTGCCAGCAGCTTGGGTTTCCCCGGGACCCAGTACTTC
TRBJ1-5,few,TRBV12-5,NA,CASGLVPSNQPQHF,TGTGCTAGTGGTTTGGTCCCTAGCAATCAGCCCCAGCATTTT
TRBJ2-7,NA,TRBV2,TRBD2,CASVGTSGAYEQYF,TGTGCCAGCGTCGGGACTAGCGGTGCCTACGAGCAGTACTTC
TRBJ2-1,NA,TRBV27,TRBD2,CASSLTSGRALNEQFF,TGTGCCAGCAGTTTAACTAGCGGGAGGGCCCTCAATGAGCAGTTCTTC
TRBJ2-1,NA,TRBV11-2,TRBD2,CASSPGTSGGYNEQFF,TGTGCCAGCAGCCCCGGGACTAGCGGGGGGTACAATGAGCAGTTCTTC
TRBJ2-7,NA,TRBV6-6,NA,CASSYTGFHEQYF,TGTGCCAGCAGTTACACAGGGTTCCACGAGCAGTACTTC
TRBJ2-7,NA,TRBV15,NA,CATTPKGGINEQYF,TGTGCCACCACCCCGAAAGGAGGGATCAACGAGCAGTACTTC
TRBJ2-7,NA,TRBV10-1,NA,CASSSSASYEQYF,TGCGCCAGCAGTTCGTCAGCCTCCTACGAGCAGTACTTC
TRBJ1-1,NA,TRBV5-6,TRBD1,CASSLGEVRRGRNTEAFF,TGTGCCAGCAGCTTGGGAGAGGTTAGGAGGGGGCGAAACACTGAAGCTTTCTTT
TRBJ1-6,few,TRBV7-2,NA,CASKVGASPDSPLHF,TGTGCCAGCAAAGTGGGGGCGTCCCCTGATTCACCCCTCCACTTT
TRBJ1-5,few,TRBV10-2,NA,CASWGSGGQPQHF,TGCGCCAGCTGGGGGTCGGGCGGTCAGCCCCAGCATTTT
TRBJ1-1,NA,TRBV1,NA,CTSSQDVVRGRMNTEAFF,TGCACCAGCAGCCAAGACGTTGTTCGGGGACGGATGAACACTGAAGCTTTCTTT
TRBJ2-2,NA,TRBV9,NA,CASSSQNQAGELFF,TGTGCCAGCAGCTCCCAGAACCAGGCCGGGGAGCTGTTTTTT
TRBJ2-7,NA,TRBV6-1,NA,CASSEAYSSYEQYF,TGTGCCAGCAGTGAAGCATATAGCTCCTACGAGCAGTACTTC